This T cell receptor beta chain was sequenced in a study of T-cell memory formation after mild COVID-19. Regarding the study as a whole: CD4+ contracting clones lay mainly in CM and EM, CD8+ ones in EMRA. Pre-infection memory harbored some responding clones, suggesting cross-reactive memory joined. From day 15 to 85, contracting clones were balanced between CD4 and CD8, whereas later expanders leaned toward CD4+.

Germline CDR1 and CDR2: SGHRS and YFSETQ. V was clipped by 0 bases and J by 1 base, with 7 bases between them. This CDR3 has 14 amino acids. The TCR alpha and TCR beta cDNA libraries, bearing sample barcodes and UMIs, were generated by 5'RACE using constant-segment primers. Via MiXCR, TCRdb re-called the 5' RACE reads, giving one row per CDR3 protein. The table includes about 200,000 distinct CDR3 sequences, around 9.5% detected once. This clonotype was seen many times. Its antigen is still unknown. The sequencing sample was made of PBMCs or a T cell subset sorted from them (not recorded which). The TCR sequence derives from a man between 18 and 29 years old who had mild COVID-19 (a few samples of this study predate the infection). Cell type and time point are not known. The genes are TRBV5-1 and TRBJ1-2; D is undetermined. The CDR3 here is CASSLDRGNYGYTF. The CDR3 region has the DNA TGCGCCAGCAGCTTGGATCGGGGTAACTATGGCTACACCTTC.